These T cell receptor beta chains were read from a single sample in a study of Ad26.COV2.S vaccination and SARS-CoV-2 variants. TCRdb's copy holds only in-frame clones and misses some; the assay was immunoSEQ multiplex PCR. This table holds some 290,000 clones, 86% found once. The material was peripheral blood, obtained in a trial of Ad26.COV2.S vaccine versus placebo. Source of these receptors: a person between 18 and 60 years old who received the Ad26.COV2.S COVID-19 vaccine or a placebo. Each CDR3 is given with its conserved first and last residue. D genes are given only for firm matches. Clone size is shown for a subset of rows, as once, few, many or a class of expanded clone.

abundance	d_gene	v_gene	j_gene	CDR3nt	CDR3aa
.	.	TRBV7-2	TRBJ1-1	TGTGCCAGCAGCCCCCATCGGGGGGTTGGGACTGAAGCTTTCTTT	CASSPHRGVGTEAFF
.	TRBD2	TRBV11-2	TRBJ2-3	TGTGCCAGCAGCCTCGAGGCTAGCGGAAGGCGCACAGATACGCAGTATTTT	CASSLEASGRRTDTQYF
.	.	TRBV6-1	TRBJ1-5	TGTGCCAGCAGTGATTACAGGGAGACGAAGCATCAGCCCCAGCATTTT	CASSDYRETKHQPQHF
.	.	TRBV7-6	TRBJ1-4	TGTGCCAGCAGCGCAGGCGGAAGCTCTAATGAAAAACTGTTTTTT	CASSAGGSSNEKLFF
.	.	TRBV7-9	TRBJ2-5	TGTGCCAGCAGCTTAGATGCATCCAGGGCCCGTGCGGAAGAGACCCAGTACTTC	CASSLDASRARAEETQYF
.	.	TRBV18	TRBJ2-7	TGTGCCAGCTCGAGGGCTGGCAGAGGGTACGAGCAGTACTTC	CASSRAGRGYEQYF
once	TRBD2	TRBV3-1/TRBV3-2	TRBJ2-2	TGTGCCAGCAGCCTCAGACTAGCGGGGGGGCCGTCGAACACCGGGGAGCTGTTTTTT	CASSLRLAGGPSNTGELFF
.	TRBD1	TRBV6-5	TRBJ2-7	TGTGCCAGCTCGACAGGGGGAGAGGAGCAGTACTTC	CASSTGGEEQYF
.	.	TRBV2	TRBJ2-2	TGTGCCAGCAACGGTGGGTGGGGGGAGCTGTTTTTT	CASNGGWGELFF
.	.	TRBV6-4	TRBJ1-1	TGTGCCAGCAGAGCCACAGTGAACACTGAAGCTTTCTTT	CASRATVNTEAFF
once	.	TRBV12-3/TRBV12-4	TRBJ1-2	TGTGCCAGCAGTCTCGCAGGGAGCTATGGCTACACCTTC	CASSLAGSYGYTF
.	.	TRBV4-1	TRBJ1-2	TGCGCCAGCAGCCAAGAGGTATCATTCGTGGGTGGCTACACCTTC	CASSQEVSFVGGYTF
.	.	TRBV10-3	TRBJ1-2	TGTGCCATCAGTGAGTCGTTGGGGGGCGATGGCTACACCTTC	CAISESLGGDGYTF
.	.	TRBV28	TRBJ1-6	TGTGCCAGCACCGGGACCAATAATTCACCCCTCCACTTT	CASTGTNNSPLHF
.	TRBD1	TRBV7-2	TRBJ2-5	TGTGCCAGCAGCTTGAGGGGGACAGGGACGGCGGAGACCCAGTACTTC	CASSLRGTGTAETQYF
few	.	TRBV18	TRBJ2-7	TGTGCCAGCTCACGGGAAGACAACTACGAGCAGTACTTC	CASSREDNYEQYF
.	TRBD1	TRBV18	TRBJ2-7	TGTGCCAGCTCACTTACGCTTACAGGGGGCTCGGGTCGATACGAGCAGTACTTC	CASSLTLTGGSGRYEQYF
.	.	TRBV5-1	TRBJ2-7	TGCGCCAGCAGCTTGGATGGGGACGGGGCCGGATCCTACGAGCAGTACTTC	CASSLDGDGAGSYEQYF
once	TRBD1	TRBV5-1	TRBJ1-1	TGCGCCAGCAGCTTAGGTCCCCGACAGGGCACTGAAGCTTTCTTT	CASSLGPRQGTEAFF
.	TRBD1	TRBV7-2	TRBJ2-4	TGTGCCAGCAGCTTGAACAGGGGTGGGACCAAAAACATTCAGTACTTC	CASSLNRGGTKNIQYF
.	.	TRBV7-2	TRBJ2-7	TGTGCCAGCAGCTTAGTTCCTGTCCGCGAGCAGTACTTC	CASSLVPVREQYF
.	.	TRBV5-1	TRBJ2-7	TGCGCCAGCAGCTTTGGACTCCTCTACGAGCAGTACTTC	CASSFGLLYEQYF
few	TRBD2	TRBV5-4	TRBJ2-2	TGTGCCAGCAGTCCGACTAGCAAGACGAACACCGGGGAGCTGTTTTTT	CASSPTSKTNTGELFF
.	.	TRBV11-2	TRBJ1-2	TGTGCCAGCAGCTTAGAGGGACACGGCTTGCAAGGCTACACCTTC	CASSLEGHGLQGYTF
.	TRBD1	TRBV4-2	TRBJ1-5	TGTGCCAGCAGCCAAGAAGACAAAGGGACAGCGACCAATCAGCCCCAGCATTTT	CASSQEDKGTATNQPQHF
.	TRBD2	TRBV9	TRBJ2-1	TGTGCCAGCAGCGCCATAGCGGGGGCAATCTACAATGAGCAGTTCTTC	CASSAIAGAIYNEQFF
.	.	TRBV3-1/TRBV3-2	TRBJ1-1	TGTGCCAGCAGCCCATGGGGCGGGAACACTGAAGCTTTCTTT	CASSPWGGNTEAFF
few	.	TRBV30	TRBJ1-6	TGTGCCTGGAGTGTAGAGGGTAGCTCACCCCTCCACTTT	CAWSVEGSSPLHF
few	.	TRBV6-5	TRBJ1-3	TGTGCCAGCAGGCTCCTTTCGGCCATATATTTT	CASRLLSAIYF
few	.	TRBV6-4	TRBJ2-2	TGTGCCAGCAGTGCTGGAGTCGCGAACACCGGGGAGCTGTTTTTT	CASSAGVANTGELFF
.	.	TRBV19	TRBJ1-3	TGTGCCACCGCCCCTTTCAGGGAAAACTCTGGAAACACCATATATTTT	CATAPFRENSGNTIYF
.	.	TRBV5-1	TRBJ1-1	TGCGCCAGCAGCTTGGTTCCGGGGTTCGGGGCTGAAGCTTTCTTT	CASSLVPGFGAEAFF
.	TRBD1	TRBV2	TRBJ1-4	TGTGCCAGCAGTGATACCTTCAGGGGGGATCATGAAAAACTGTTTTTT	CASSDTFRGDHEKLFF
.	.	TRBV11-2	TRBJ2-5	TGTGCCAGCAGCCCGCGCCGGGGCGGGGAGACCCAGTACTTC	CASSPRRGGETQYF
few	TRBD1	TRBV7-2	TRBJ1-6	TGTGCCAGCAGCTACAGCCCGGGACAGAATTCACCCCTCCACTTT	CASSYSPGQNSPLHF
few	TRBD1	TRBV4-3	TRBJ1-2	TGCGCCAGCAGCCAAGACGGTGGGACAGGGAGAGAAGAATATGGCTACACCTTC	CASSQDGGTGREEYGYTF
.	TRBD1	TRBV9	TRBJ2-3	TGTGCCAGCAGCGTACGGACAGGGGCTAGCACAGATACGCAGTATTTT	CASSVRTGASTDTQYF
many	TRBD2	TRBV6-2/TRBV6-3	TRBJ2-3	TGTGCCAGCAGTTACTTCCGGGGACTAGCGCTAGATACGCAGTATTTT	CASSYFRGLALDTQYF
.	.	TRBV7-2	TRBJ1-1	TGTGCCAGCAGCTCCTTCGGAGGTGGGGCTTTCTTT	CASSSFGGGAFF
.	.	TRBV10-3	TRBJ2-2	TGTGCCATCAGAGAGGGACAGAACACCGGGGAGCTGTTTTTT	CAIREGQNTGELFF
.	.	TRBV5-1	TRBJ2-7	TGCGCCAGCAGCCTCCAGGGTGACCACTACGAGCAGTACTTC	CASSLQGDHYEQYF
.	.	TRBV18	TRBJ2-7	TGTGCCAGCTCACCACCCACTAGTATTGGCTACGAGCAGTACTTC	CASSPPTSIGYEQYF
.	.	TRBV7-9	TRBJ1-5	TGTGCCAGCAGCCAGACCGTGGGCAATCAGCCCCAGCATTTT	CASSQTVGNQPQHF
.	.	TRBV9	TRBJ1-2	TGTGCCAGCAGCCAGACAGTCGGAGGCTACACCTTC	CASSQTVGGYTF
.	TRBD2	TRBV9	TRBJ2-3	TGTGCCAGCAGCCCTTGGTTAGCGGGGTCAAAGCGGACGCAGTATTTT	CASSPWLAGSKRTQYF